The 22 T cell receptor beta chains below come from one sample, sequenced in a study of regulatory T cells in long-lasting Graves disease. In building TCR beta libraries, iRepertoire HTBI primers were used together with Arm-PCR of CDR3 regions. TCRdb independently ran MiXCR on the multiplex PCR reads; one entry per CDR3 protein. The table records 350,000 to 450,000 distinct CDR3 sequences, approximately 12% of them present only once. Time point here: newly diagnosed GD, antithyroid drugs for less than 3 months. Scientists built the TCR library using RNA that was extracted from PBMCs. This sample was also put to use in a study of T cells in Graves' hyperthyroidism and ophthalmopathy.

Sample: peripheral blood mononuclear cells (PBMCs), taken at new diagnosis, from a patient treated with antithyroid drugs. The source is a young woman with Graves disease.

This clonotype was seen many times. The chain uses TRBV7-3 and TRBJ1-1, with no clear D. Germline values: CDR1 SGHTA, CDR2 FQGTGA. V lost 1 base and J lost 1, with 7 bases in between. CDR3 size: 14 residues. CDR3 DNA sequence: TGTGCCAGCAGCTTAAACAACGCGAACACTGAAGCTTTCTTT. Translated, it gives CASSLNNANTEAFF.

This clonotype was recorded at least ten times. V is TRBV20-1 and J is TRBJ2-1; D assignment may be TRBD1 or TRBD2 (5 bases each). Trimming removed 2 bases at V and 13 bases at J, with 21 bases between. Germline V CDR1 and CDR2: DFQATT, SNEGSKA (reference sequence). The CDR3 runs 14 residues. CDR3 protein: CSARPNLLPGPQFF. The CDR3 DNA sequence: TGCAGTGCTAGACCCAACCTCCTTCCGGGGCCCCAGTTCTTC.

The sample holds many counts of this clonotype. The gene calls are TRBV27 and TRBJ2-7; 14 positions match TRBD2. This CDR3 is built from 23 residues. Germline V gives CDR1 MNHEY, CDR2 SMNVEV (reference sequence). Trimming took 4 bases from V and 4 from J; bases not matched to a gene: 27. The CDR3 region has the DNA TGTGCCAGCAGTTATGGGCCGGAGGAGCCCAGGACTAGCGGGAGGTCGTTCTCGTACGAGCAGTACTTC. It translates to CASSYGPEEPRTSGRSFSYEQYF.

This clonotype was seen only a few times. Here the CDR3 omits its conserved ending phenylalanine or tryptophan, so a read error is the likely source. The rearrangement uses TRBV4-1 and TRBJ1-2; D is uncertain. The CDR3 runs to 13 residues. The germline CDR1 and CDR2 sequences are MGHRA and YSYEKL. Trimming took 1 base from V and 9 from J, leaving 12 bases between them. CDR3 protein: CASSQVTSWSYTL. The CDR3 coding sequence is TGCGCCAGCAGCCAAGTTACAAGCTGGAGCTACACCCTC.

This clonotype was detected a few times. The V gene is TRBV7-2, the J gene TRBJ2-5; 13 bases match TRBD2. The CDR3 is 20 residues long. The ends lost 2 bases at V and 5 bases at J; junction bases unmatched: 17. Germline V gene sequence: CDR1 SGHTA, CDR2 FQGNSA. CDR3 amino acids: CASSLLQSGLAGASPETQYF. The DNA for the CDR3 is TGTGCCAGCAGCTTACTTCAATCAGGACTAGCGGGAGCCAGCCCCGAGACCCAGTACTTC.

The chain recombines TRBV6-5 with TRBJ2-7; TRBD2 is a possible D gene (6 bases). Looked up from germline, CDR1 is MNHEY and CDR2 is SVGAGI. This CDR3 has 15 residues. V lost 2 bases, J lost 7 bases, and 18 bases lay in between. The CDR3 here is CASSYPGTRAGEQYF. Here the CDR3 DNA reads TGTGCCAGCAGTTACCCAGGGACTCGGGCCGGGGAGCAGTACTTC.

The rearrangement links TRBV12-3 or TRBV12-4 to TRBJ2-7; 10 nucleotides align to TRBD2. The CDR3 sequence is 13 residues long. V lost 5 bases to trimming and J lost 6 bases; unmatched junction nucleotides: 4. CDR3 nucleotide sequence: TGTGCCAGCAGTACTAGCGGGGAGGGCGAGCAGTACTTC. Protein product: CASSTSGEGEQYF.

The chain couples TRBV10-3 to TRBJ2-1, with unresolved D. Germline CDR1 is ENHRY and CDR2 is SYGVKD. Trimming shortened V by 1 base and J by 8 bases, and 6 bases separated the two germline ends. The CDR3 loop spans 12 amino acids. CDR3 protein: CAISELTDEQFF. CDR3 in DNA: TGTGCCATCAGTGAGTTGACGGATGAGCAGTTCTTC.

This clonotype was found many times. V usage is TRBV12-3 or TRBV12-4 and J usage is TRBJ1-1; no firm D call. The length of the CDR3 is 16 residues. Trimming took 3 bases from V and 6 from J, leaving 20 bases between them. The CDR3 DNA is TGTGCCAGCAGTTTCGCCCGGGAACCATGGGCGTCTGAAGCTTTCTTT. Protein: CASSFAREPWASEAFF.

This rearrangement joins TRBV12-3 or TRBV12-4 to TRBJ2-7, with D perhaps TRBD2 (5 bases). The CDR3 is 14 residues long. Deletions cut 3 bases from V and 5 bases from J, with 14 bases between. CDR3 region: CASSFSGRGNEQYF. CDR3 in DNA: TGTGCCAGCAGTTTTTCGGGTCGAGGGAACGAGCAGTACTTC.

The chain couples TRBV6-9 to TRBJ1-6; tentatively, D is TRBD1 (5 bases). Trimming cost V 3 bases and J 9 bases, with 18 bases left between them. The germline gives CDR1 MNHGY, CDR2 SVAAGI. The CDR3 contains 16 residues. The CDR3 sequence: CASSYSYGATSSPLHF. For the CDR3, the DNA is TGTGCCAGCAGTTACTCATATGGGGCTACGAGTTCACCCCTCCACTTT.

The rearrangement uses TRBV20-1 and TRBJ2-3, with 7 bases lining up with TRBD2. CDR3 length: 15 residues. From germline, CDR1 is DFQATT and CDR2 SNEGSKA (reference sequence). J gave up 2 bases and V 7 bases, and 12 bases lay outside the gene matches. CDR3 coding DNA: TGCAGTGGCCAGGAGGCTAGCGGAATCACAGATACGCAGTATTTT. This translates into CSGQEASGITDTQYF.

This clonotype was seen at least ten times. It is unclear where the CDR3 begins or ends on the DNA, so no DNA is shown, and the CDR3 is as TCRdb lists it. The rearrangement links TRBV11-2 to TRBJ2-1; the table calls TRBD2, which could not be checked here. In germline, CDR1 is SGHAT, CDR2 FQNNGV. The CDR3 totals 18 residues, both ends included. CDR3 sequence reads: CASSPRVGFGTSGRSGFF.

The V gene is TRBV28, the J gene TRBJ2-4, with D possibly matching TRBD1 (6 bases). The V gene lost 8 bases and the J gene lost 0 bases, with 14 bases spanning the gap. CDR1 and CDR2 from the germline V gene are MDHEN and SYDVKM. The CDR3 covers 15 residues. CDR3 sequence reads: CASGEGVLAKNIQYF. The CDR3 bases are TGTGCCAGCGGAGAGGGGGTCCTAGCCAAAAACATTCAGTACTTC. The entire variable domain, with the rest obtained from reference TRBV28 and TRBJ2-4, is as follows: DVKVTQSSRYLVKRTGEKVFLECVQDMDHENMFWYRQDPGLGLRLIYFSYDVKMKEKGDIPEGYSVSREKKERFSLILESASTNQTSMYLCASGEGVLAKNIQYFGAGTRLSVL.

This clonotype was picked up many times. The chain carries TRBV14 and TRBJ2-1; tentatively, D is TRBD1 (6 bases). Trimming pared 4 bases from V and 6 bases from J, leaving 10 bases between. The CDR3 totals 13 residues. The germline CDR1 and CDR2 sequences are SGHDN and FVKESK. The CDR3 DNA is TGTGCCAGCAGCCCGGGACAACTCAATGAGCAGTTCTTC. It specifies CASSPGQLNEQFF.

This clonotype was observed at least ten times. The V call is TRBV7-8, the J call TRBJ2-3, with a possible D match to TRBD2 (6 bases). Germline CDR1 is SGHVS and CDR2 is FQNEAQ. The V and J ends lost 2 bases and 0 bases respectively, with 12 bases between them. The CDR3 spans 16 residues. The CDR3 DNA sequence: TGTGCCAGCAGCTTACCCCGGACTACTAGCACAGATACGCAGTATTTT. It codes for CASSLPRTTSTDTQYF.

CDR3 residues: CASASLQGSDTEAFF. In DNA form, the CDR3 reads TGCGCCAGCGCCTCTCTACAGGGCTCGGACACTGAAGCTTTCTTT. The chain combines TRBV4-1 with TRBJ1-1; the D gene is possibly TRBD1 (6 bases). Germline lookup yields CDR1 MGHRA and CDR2 YSYEKL. This CDR3 spans 15 amino acids. The V gene lost 8 bases and the J gene lost 3 bases, with 19 bases spanning the gap.

The chain recombines TRBV4-1 with TRBJ1-1; 9 nucleotides align to TRBD1. Germline V gene data show CDR1 as MGHRA and CDR2 as YSYEKL. CDR3 length equals 16 residues. V lost 0 bases, J lost 1 base, and 3 bases stayed unmatched. The CDR3 is CASSQDTGQGNTEAFF. Written as DNA, the CDR3 is TGCGCCAGCAGCCAAGATACGGGACAGGGGAACACTGAAGCTTTCTTT.

This clonotype was counted many times. Relative to the germline gene, one junction end is altered; a read error may explain this. The genes are TRBV20-1 and TRBJ2-1; D uncertain. The germline CDR1 and CDR2 sequences are DFQATT and SNEGSKA (reference sequence). This CDR3 is 12 amino acids long. CDR3 amino acids: CSARGPVREQFF. The CDR3 nucleotides read TGCAGTGCCAGAGGACCCGTCCGTGAGCAGTTCTTC.

This clonotype was seen at least ten times. V gene TRBV5-1 combines with J gene TRBJ1-1; D is ambiguous. Germline V CDR1 and CDR2: SGHRS, YFSETQ. V lost 3 bases and J lost 7, with 16 bases in between. The CDR3 consists of 14 residues. The CDR3 sequence: CASSSGRTDSEAFF. The DNA of the CDR3 is TGCGCCAGCAGCTCCGGACGGACGGATAGTGAAGCTTTCTTT.

This clonotype was observed at least ten times. This chain links TRBV27 with TRBJ1-2; 7 nucleotides align to TRBD1. Germline CDR1 is MNHEY and CDR2 is SMNVEV (reference sequence). J lost 3 bases, V lost 5 bases, and 15 bases had no gene match. The CDR3 contains 17 residues. CDR3 sequence reads: CASSAQTGYPNDYGYTF. The DNA of the CDR3 is TGTGCCAGCAGTGCCCAGACAGGGTACCCAAATGACTATGGCTACACCTTC.

For the CDR3, the DNA is TGTGCCAGCTCCTCTCGGGCAGGTGCTAATGAGCAGTTCTTC. This encodes CASSSRAGANEQFF. The rearrangement uses TRBV7-3 and TRBJ2-1; no clear D gene. This CDR3 is built from 14 residues. With 8 bases removed from V and 7 bases from J, the gap between germline ends came to 18 bases. Germline CDR1 SGHTA, CDR2 FQGTGA.